Presented here are 28 T cell receptor beta chains from one specimen sequenced in a study of cytomegalovirus exposure and HLA in healthy donors (dated by TCRdb to the late 2010s). Libraries were built with the immunoSEQ multiplex PCR assay. For the multiplex PCR, a mixture combining 60 forward primers for TCR Vbeta segments and 13 reverse primers for TCR Jbeta segments was used. TCRdb's version of the immuneACCESS table is confined to in-frame rearrangements and falls short of the full clone set. An unresolved V gene accounts for under half of the shortfall where checked; the remainder is of unknown origin. Within this sample are about 90,000 clones, with over 60% of them counted one time only. The leading ten clones occupy roughly 3.9% of the sample. The sample comprised PBMCs. The receptors derive from a man in his thirties or forties in good health and CMV-seronegative.

This chain uses TRBV10-3 with TRBJ2-5; a possible D gene is TRBD1 (6 bases). The CDR3 covers 15 residues. The germline CDR1 and CDR2 sequences are ENHRY and SYGVKD. The germline V and J ends were trimmed by 3 bases and 4 bases, with 15 bases remaining between them. CDR3 sequence (DNA): TGTGCCATCAGTGACTCTGTAACAGGGCGAGAGACCCAGTACTTC. Translated, it gives CAISDSVTGRETQYF.

This clone has a handful of counts. V and J are TRBV5-4 and TRBJ2-7; 9 bases are shared with TRBD2. The germline V gene has CDR1 SGHNT and CDR2 YYREEE (reference sequence). After removal of 0 bases from V and 6 bases from J, the junction contained 7 bases not matched to a gene. This CDR3 is built from 15 residues. In DNA, the CDR3 is TGTGCCAGCAGCTTGGTTGGGCGGGAGGGCCGCGAGCAGTACTTC. Amino acids: CASSLVGREGREQYF.

The rearrangement links TRBV2 to TRBJ1-1; D uncertain. Germline loops: CDR1 SNHLY, CDR2 FYNNEI. The CDR3 sequence is 16 residues long. Trimming stripped 4 bases from V and 4 bases from J, with 19 bases between. In nucleotides, the CDR3 is TGTGCCAGCAGTGGCCCGGGTTTGATAGAGGGCACTGAAGCTTTCTTT. This gives the protein CASSGPGLIEGTEAFF. The whole variable domain, filled in from reference TRBV2 and TRBJ1-1, reads EPEVTQTPSHQVTQMGQEVILRCVPISNHLYFYWYRQILGQKVEFLVSFYNNEISEKSEIFDDQFSVERPDGSNFTLKIRSTKLEDSAMYFCASSGPGLIEGTEAFFGQGTRLTVV.

Comments on this clone: A junction end diverges from the germline sequence, so it may reflect a read error. V and J are TRBV2 and TRBJ2-7, with D maybe TRBD1 (6 bases). Germline V gives CDR1 SNHLY, CDR2 FYNNEI. This CDR3 is built from 10 residues. CDR3 DNA: TGTGCCAGCAGTGGACAGGTTTTTAACTTC. Amino acid sequence: CASSGQVFNF.

The V and J genes are TRBV5-1 and TRBJ2-2, with D possibly TRBD2 on 5 matching bases. The V gene lost 4 bases and the J gene lost 3 bases, with 13 bases spanning the gap. Germline-derived CDR1 and CDR2 are SGHRS and YFSETQ. This CDR3 contains 15 residues. The CDR3 nucleotides read TGCGCCAGCAGCAGTCGAGGGCCCGACACCGGGGAGCTGTTTTTT. Encoded protein: CASSSRGPDTGELFF.

This sequence joins TRBV12-5 and TRBJ2-7; D gene unclear. CDR3 length: 14 residues. V was shortened by 1 base and J by 0 bases, with 7 bases between the two germline ends. Per the germline V gene, CDR1 is LGHNT and CDR2 is FRNRAP. CDR3 region: CASGLDTASYEQYF. In DNA, the CDR3 is TGTGCTAGTGGTTTGGACACCGCCTCCTACGAGCAGTACTTC.

This chain connects TRBV7-2 to TRBJ1-1, with TRBD1 as a possible D gene (5 bases). V shed 2 bases and J shed 5 bases, with 15 bases lying between them. Germline V CDR1 and CDR2: SGHTA, FQGNSA. The CDR3 sequence is 15 residues long. The CDR3: CASSLNGAMGTEAFF. The DNA for the CDR3 is TGTGCCAGCAGCTTAAATGGGGCTATGGGGACTGAAGCTTTCTTT.

The V call is TRBV7-9, the J call TRBJ2-1; D is possibly TRBD1 (5 bases). The CDR3 has 15 residues. The V and J ends lost 3 bases and 1 base respectively, with 10 bases between them. Germline values: CDR1 SEHNR, CDR2 FQNEAQ (reference sequence). The CDR3 region has the DNA TGTGCCAGCAGCTTTCCTCAGGGATCCTACAATGAGCAGTTCTTC. It codes for CASSFPQGSYNEQFF.

The gene calls are TRBV27 and TRBJ2-3; 11 nucleotides match TRBD2. Per the germline V gene, CDR1 is MNHEY and CDR2 is SMNVEV (reference sequence). The V and J ends lost 5 bases and 4 bases, in that order; junction bases with no gene match: 14. This CDR3 comprises 18 residues. CDR3 in DNA: TGTGCCAGCAGTGCCTTAGCGGGAGGGTCCGGTTTATCAGATACGCAGTATTTT. Residues: CASSALAGGSGLSDTQYF.

This rearrangement joins TRBV5-4 to TRBJ2-1; 9 bases are shared with TRBD2. J was trimmed by 3 bases and V by 3 bases; bases with no gene match: 4. The CDR3 contains 15 residues. Germline V gene lookup returns CDR1 SGHNT and CDR2 YYREEE (reference sequence). The chain's CDR3 is CASSYGSGGYNEQFF. The CDR3 nucleotides are TGTGCCAGCAGCTATGGTAGCGGGGGCTACAATGAGCAGTTCTTC.

The V and J genes are TRBV19 and TRBJ1-1; tentatively, D is TRBD1 (6 bases). The V and J ends lost 2 bases and 7 bases respectively, with 11 bases between them. Germline CDR1 is LNHDA and CDR2 is SQIVND (reference sequence). This CDR3 comprises 13 residues. The DNA of the CDR3 is TGTGCCAGTAGTATACAGGGGACGCTTGAAGCTTTCTTT. Its protein product is CASSIQGTLEAFF.

This chain joins TRBV2 and TRBJ2-7; TRBD1 aligns across 9 bases. The germline V gene has CDR1 SNHLY and CDR2 FYNNEI. The CDR3 extends over 14 amino acids. V lost 9 bases and J lost 0; bases outside the gene matches: 6. The CDR3 DNA reads TGTGCCAGGGGACAGGGCAGGCTCTCCTACGAGCAGTACTTC. It encodes CARGQGRLSYEQYF.

This clone was counted only a few times. The chain has TRBV7-9 and TRBJ1-1; no definite D call. The germline gives CDR1 SEHNR, CDR2 FQNEAQ (reference sequence). The V gene lost 2 bases and the J gene lost 1 base, with 5 bases spanning the gap. The CDR3 has 13 amino acids. As DNA, the CDR3 is TGTGCCAGCAGCTTACGCGAGAACACTGAAGCTTTCTTT. It yields the protein CASSLRENTEAFF.

CDR3 residues: CASSLRQGAYEQYF. CDR3 sequence (DNA): TGTGCCAGCAGTTTACGGCAGGGGGCCTACGAGCAGTACTTC. The V gene is TRBV28, the J gene TRBJ2-7, with 7 positions matching TRBD1. V lost 2 bases and J lost 2; bases outside the gene matches: 3. The germline gives CDR1 MDHEN, CDR2 SYDVKM. The CDR3 is 14 residues long.

This chain links TRBV5-1 with TRBJ2-2, with 11 nucleotides matching TRBD2. Trimming took 2 bases from V and 6 from J; bases not matched to a gene: 6. Germline V gene sequence: CDR1 SGHRS, CDR2 YFSETQ. The CDR3 runs to 16 residues. The CDR3 bases are TGCGCCAGCAGCTTAGGGACTAGCGGTCTCCCCGGGGAGCTGTTTTTT. It translates to CASSLGTSGLPGELFF.

The rearrangement uses TRBV6-1 and TRBJ2-5, with 8 bases lining up with TRBD1. The CDR3 totals 15 residues. V was clipped by 3 bases and J by 5 bases; unmatched bases: 8. Germline V gene sequence: CDR1 MNHNS, CDR2 SASEGT. The CDR3 coding sequence is TGTGCCAGCAGTGACGACAGGGGTATTCAGGAGACCCAGTACTTC. It codes for CASSDDRGIQETQYF.

This clone turned up a few times. This chain connects TRBV30 to TRBJ1-2; 11 bases align to TRBD1. Germline V CDR1 and CDR2: GTSNPN, SVGIG (reference sequence). The CDR3 sequence is 18 residues long. The trim removed 3 bases at V and 0 bases at J, leaving 12 bases unmatched. CDR3 sequence: CAWRLPGQGVNPNYGYTF. The CDR3 nucleotides read TGTGCCTGGAGGCTACCGGGACAGGGGGTTAATCCTAACTATGGCTACACCTTC.

This clone was observed a handful of times. V and J are TRBV19 and TRBJ1-5; TRBD1 matches 9 bases. CDR1 LNHDA and CDR2 SQIVND come from the germline V gene (reference sequence). This CDR3 is 15 amino acids long. The ends lost 6 bases at V and 2 bases at J; junction bases unmatched: 5. This CDR3 reads CASSVDRGGNQPQHF. The CDR3 DNA reads TGTGCCAGTAGCGTGGACAGGGGAGGCAATCAGCCCCAGCATTTT.

The gene calls are TRBV2 and TRBJ2-7; 8 bases align to TRBD2. V trimming: 7 bases; J trimming: 3 bases; junction bases outside the gene matches: 8. Germline V gives CDR1 SNHLY, CDR2 FYNNEI. The length of the CDR3 is 14 residues. CDR3 sequence: CASKATLAGYEQYF. CDR3 nucleotides: TGTGCCAGCAAGGCCACCCTAGCGGGCTACGAGCAGTACTTC.

V usage is TRBV10-2 and J usage is TRBJ2-3; D might be TRBD1 (6 bases). V shed 6 bases and J shed 3 bases, with 34 bases lying between them. This CDR3 is built from 21 residues. Germline CDR1 reads WSHSY; CDR2 reads SAAADI. The DNA of the CDR3 is TGCGCCAGCAGGCGGATTCCCGGGACAAGAATAAACATGGGTAAAACAGATACGCAGTATTTT. Translated: CASRRIPGTRINMGKTDTQYF.

V is TRBV4-2 and J is TRBJ1-1, with D possibly being TRBD1 (5 bases). Trimming cost V 0 bases and J 2 bases, with 19 bases left between them. The CDR3 covers 18 residues. From germline, CDR1 is LGHNA and CDR2 YNFKEQ. DNA of the CDR3: TGTGCCAGCAGCCAAGATCTTTTTTGGGACTCTCATAACACTGAAGCTTTCTTT. This codes for CASSQDLFWDSHNTEAFF.

This chain joins TRBV6-5 and TRBJ2-3; TRBD2 agrees at 7 bases. This CDR3 contains 16 residues. CDR1 and CDR2 from the germline V gene are MNHEY and SVGAGI. With V trimmed by 2 bases and J by 3 bases, 8 bases remained unmatched. DNA for the CDR3: TGTGCCAGCAGTTACACGGCTAGCGGCCGAACAGATACGCAGTATTTT. It yields the protein CASSYTASGRTDTQYF.

This clone was found a few times. The CDR3 is CASRATGPSITGELFF. The DNA for the CDR3 is TGCGCCAGCAGGGCGACAGGGCCTTCGATCACCGGGGAGCTGTTTTTT. The chain has TRBV4-1 and TRBJ2-2; 7 positions agree with TRBD1. This CDR3 spans 16 amino acids. Germline values: CDR1 MGHRA, CDR2 YSYEKL. Trimming took 6 bases from V and 4 from J; bases not matched to a gene: 11.

This chain links TRBV28 with TRBJ2-1; 12 positions match TRBD2. After removal of 2 bases from V and 7 bases from J, the junction contained 15 bases not matched to a gene. This CDR3 region has 19 residues. CDR1 and CDR2 from the germline V gene are MDHEN and SYDVKM. CDR3 in amino acids: CASSLNPLAGGPRYNEQFF. CDR3 DNA sequence: TGTGCCAGCAGTTTAAACCCGCTAGCGGGAGGGCCAAGATATAATGAGCAGTTCTTC.

Only one count was recorded for this clone. This chain uses TRBV11-2 with TRBJ2-1; 10 positions match TRBD2. Germline-derived CDR1 and CDR2 are SGHAT and FQNNGV. The V and J ends lost 3 bases and 0 bases, in that order; junction bases with no gene match: 5. The length of the CDR3 is 17 residues. CDR3 region: CASSFLGLAHSYNEQFF. CDR3 nucleotide sequence: TGTGCCAGCAGCTTCTTGGGACTAGCGCACTCCTACAATGAGCAGTTCTTC.

The chain joins TRBV19 to TRBJ1-5; the match to TRBD1 covers 9 bases. J gave up 2 bases and V 4 bases, and 0 bases lay outside the gene matches. From germline, CDR1 is LNHDA and CDR2 SQIVND (reference sequence). This CDR3 has 14 amino acids. CDR3: CASSRTGGNQPQHF. In DNA, the CDR3 is TGTGCCAGTAGTAGGACAGGGGGCAATCAGCCCCAGCATTTT.

The chain combines TRBV9 with TRBJ2-1; the D is unclear. This CDR3 has 14 residues. V was trimmed by 0 bases and J by 4 bases, leaving 8 bases between them. Germline-derived CDR1 and CDR2 are SGDLS and YYNGEE. CDR3 sequence (DNA): TGTGCCAGCAGCGTAGAGGCGGAGTACAATGAGCAGTTCTTC. This encodes CASSVEAEYNEQFF.

V gene TRBV7-9 combines with J gene TRBJ2-3, with TRBD2 matching 10 bases. J lost 3 bases, V lost 7 bases, and 19 bases had no gene match. The length of the CDR3 is 19 residues. Germline V gene lookup returns CDR1 SEHNR and CDR2 FQNEAQ (reference sequence). CDR3 nucleotide sequence: TGTGCCAGCACCCCGCGACAGGTTAAACTAGCGGGGTTGACAGATACGCAGTATTTT. Amino acid sequence: CASTPRQVKLAGLTDTQYF. Looking up the rest from reference TRBV7-9 and TRBJ2-3 gives the full variable domain: DTGVSQNPRHKITKRGQNVTFRCDPISEHNRLYWYRQTLGQGPEFLTYFQNEAQLEKSRLLSDRFSAERPKGSFSTLEIQRTEQGDSAMYLCASTPRQVKLAGLTDTQYFGPGTRLTVL.